This T cell receptor beta chain was documented in a study of cytomegalovirus exposure and HLA in healthy donors. Turning to this clone: What it binds is unknown.

Only in-frame clones appear in the TCRdb table, and some are missing; sequencing was by immunoSEQ multiplex PCR. The sample yields about 110,000 clones, roughly 90% seen once. CDR3 length equals 12 residues. Per the germline V gene, CDR1 is MGHDK and CDR2 is SYGVNS. General study points: Researchers reported that three CMV-associated chains were confirmed in vitro as CMV antigen-specific. The authors enumerated over 150 TCR beta chains as linked to cytomegalovirus. Rare sequences made up most TCRs, while some public TCRs were found in many donors. First-cohort TCR clusters were later found to tend to co-occur in the 120 or so validation repertoires.

The receptor was derived from a woman aged 25 to 45 in good health and CMV-seropositive. The genes are TRBV25-1 and TRBJ2-3; no clear D. Sequencing was carried out using PBMCs. This CDR3 reads CATTVDGDTQYF. CDR3 nucleotides: TGTGCTACGACTGTAGATGGGGATACGCAGTATTTT.